A single sample gave rise to the 18 T cell receptor beta chains below, sequenced in a study of blood T cell repertoires in COVID-19. Data came from immunoSEQ multiplex PCR; TCRdb stores just in-frame clones and leaves some out. The sample includes 130,000 to 150,000 clones, about 85% of them seen just once. The specimen was peripheral blood. These receptors all come from a woman in her thirties or forties with active or convalescent COVID-19.

The chain recombines TRBV24-1 with TRBJ2-3, with D possibly being TRBD2 (6 bases). Trimming took 4 bases from V and 4 from J, leaving 14 bases between them. The CDR3 totals 15 residues. The germline CDR1 and CDR2 sequences are KGHDR and SFDVKD. The CDR3 loop reads CATSDWTRGADTQYF. In DNA, the CDR3 is TGTGCCACCAGTGACTGGACCCGCGGGGCAGATACGCAGTATTTT.

Only one count was recorded for this clone. V is TRBV3-1 (or the pseudogene TRBV3-2) and J is TRBJ2-2, with 8 bases lining up with TRBD2. V shed 1 base, J shed 3 bases, and the junction held 10 bases outside the gene matches. CDR3 length: 18 amino acids. Germline assignment: CDR1 LGHDT and CDR2 YNNKEL (reference sequence). In DNA, the CDR3 is TGTGCCAGCAGCCAAGTGGAGGCTAGCGGGCCCCACACCGGGGAGCTGTTTTTT. Residues: CASSQVEASGPHTGELFF.

This clone was counted a few times. This chain uses TRBV12-3 or TRBV12-4 with TRBJ1-3, with a tentative D call TRBD1 (5 bases). The CDR3 has 13 residues. V lost 4 bases and J lost 8, with 12 bases in between. This CDR3 reads CASSSPGRDTIYF. The CDR3 DNA sequence: TGTGCCAGCAGTTCCCCAGGGAGGGACACCATATATTTT.

V and J are TRBV27 and TRBJ2-1; a weak D match, TRBD2 (6 bases). Germline-derived CDR1 and CDR2 are MNHEY and SMNVEV (reference sequence). This CDR3 has 14 residues. With 5 bases removed from V and 1 base from J, the gap between germline ends came to 9 bases. The CDR3 nucleotides are TGTGCCAGCAGTGGGCGGGGTTCCTACAATGAGCAGTTCTTC. Amino acid sequence: CASSGRGSYNEQFF.

The chain links TRBV9 to TRBJ1-2, with a possible D match to TRBD1 (5 bases). The CDR3 loop spans 15 amino acids. V was cut by 4 bases and J by 1 base, with 14 bases left in between. The germline V gene encodes CDR1 SGDLS and CDR2 YYNGEE. The CDR3 DNA sequence: TGTGCCAGCAGCACCCGACAGACCCTTAACTATGGCTACACCTTC. Translation gives CASSTRQTLNYGYTF.

This sequence joins TRBV5-1 and TRBJ2-5; maybe TRBD2 (6 bases). The V gene lost 7 bases and the J gene lost 2 bases, with 12 bases spanning the gap. The CDR3 contains 13 residues. CDR1 SGHRS and CDR2 YFSETQ come from the germline V gene. The CDR3 spells CASSLAQQETQYF. In DNA, the CDR3 is TGCGCCAGCTCTCTAGCGCAACAAGAGACCCAGTACTTC.

This CDR3 reads CASSLNRGLANYGYTF. CDR3 bases: TGTGCCAGCAGTTTAAACAGGGGGTTAGCTAACTATGGCTACACCTTC. The chain uses TRBV28 and TRBJ1-2; 8 bases line up with TRBD1. The CDR3 spans 16 residues. Germline CDR1 is MDHEN and CDR2 is SYDVKM. Unmatched junction bases numbered 5, after V lost 2 bases and J lost 0 bases.

This clone has just a few counts. The chain has TRBV19 and TRBJ1-1, with D hard to call. The V end was cut by 10 bases, the J end by 1 base, with 13 bases between. This CDR3 contains 13 residues. The V gene's germline CDR1 is LNHDA and CDR2 SQIVND (reference sequence). In nucleotides, the CDR3 is TGTGCCACCCGACTGAATCCGAACACTGAAGCTTTCTTT. Encoded protein: CATRLNPNTEAFF.

This chain connects TRBV7-6 to TRBJ2-3, with 11 bases aligning to TRBD2. Germline assignment: CDR1 SGHVS and CDR2 FNYEAQ. V lost 3 bases and J lost 4; bases outside the gene matches: 0. This CDR3 is built from 14 residues. The CDR3 bases are TGTGCCAGCAGCTTGACTAGCGGGGCAGATACGCAGTATTTT. Translating it yields CASSLTSGADTQYF.

V is TRBV6-4 and J is TRBJ2-2; D might be TRBD2 (5 bases). The CDR3 is 14 amino acids. Germline CDR1 reads MRHNA; CDR2 reads SNTAGT. V dropped 4 bases and J dropped 5 bases, with 11 bases sitting between them. In DNA, the CDR3 is TGTGCCAGCAGTGCCAACCCGGGAACCGGGGAGCTGTTTTTT. Translation gives CASSANPGTGELFF.

This clone was recorded a few times. The V call is TRBV11-2, the J call TRBJ1-2; TRBD1 matches 12 bases. The CDR3 length is 16 residues. V trimming: 1 base; J trimming: 8 bases; junction bases outside the gene matches: 8. Germline CDR1 is SGHAT and CDR2 is FQNNGV. The CDR3 coding sequence is TGTGCCAGCAGCTTAGGCCCCGGGACAGGGGGCGACGGCTACACCTTC. Translating gives CASSLGPGTGGDGYTF.

The chain couples TRBV2 to TRBJ1-6, with D perhaps TRBD1 (5 bases). The CDR3 loop spans 17 amino acids. CDR1 SNHLY and CDR2 FYNNEI come from the germline V gene. Between the trimmed V and J ends, which lost 8 bases and 7 bases, there was a span of 24 bases. The CDR3 spells CASSLFSGTSGNSPLHF. The CDR3 DNA reads TGTGCCAGCTCATTATTCTCCGGGACCAGCGGGAATTCACCCCTCCACTTT.

This clone has only a few counts. V usage is TRBV6-6 and J usage is TRBJ1-2, with D tentatively TRBD1 (5 bases). Germline-derived CDR1 and CDR2 are MNHNY and SVGAGI (reference sequence). The CDR3 loop spans 13 amino acids. V shed 6 bases and J shed 7 bases, with 15 bases lying between them. As DNA, the CDR3 is TGTGCCAGCAGCCTAGACACGACAGCTGGCTACACCTTC. Amino acid sequence: CASSLDTTAGYTF.

V and J are TRBV10-2 and TRBJ1-1, with D possibly TRBD1 on 6 matching bases. The germline V gene has CDR1 WSHSY and CDR2 SAAADI. Between the trimmed V and J ends, which lost 7 bases and 7 bases, there was a span of 13 bases. The CDR3 totals 12 residues. The CDR3 DNA sequence: TGCGCCAGCACCCCGGGGGGCGGTGAAGCTTTCTTT. Protein sequence: CASTPGGGEAFF.

This sequence joins TRBV5-1 and TRBJ1-1, with D possibly being TRBD1 (5 bases). The CDR3 spans 13 residues. The V end was cut by 0 bases, the J end by 3 bases, with 6 bases between. From germline, CDR1 is SGHRS and CDR2 YFSETQ. The CDR3 is CASSLGQHTEAFF. In DNA, the CDR3 is TGCGCCAGCAGCTTGGGACAGCACACTGAAGCTTTCTTT.

The chain has TRBV27 and TRBJ1-2; the D gene is possibly TRBD1 (5 bases). Germline loops: CDR1 MNHEY, CDR2 SMNVEV (reference sequence). The length of the CDR3 is 14 residues. V was trimmed by 6 bases and J by 0 bases, leaving 11 bases between them. The CDR3 sequence is CASRGTGANYGYTF. The CDR3 nucleotides read TGTGCCAGCAGGGGAACGGGGGCTAACTATGGCTACACCTTC.

The chain combines TRBV6-2 or TRBV6-3 with TRBJ2-1, with 9 bases matching TRBD2. The CDR3 covers 16 residues. Germline loops: CDR1 MNHEY, CDR2 SVGEGT. V lost 2 bases and J lost 6; bases outside the gene matches: 8. The CDR3 sequence: CASSYHSGRRSNEQFF. The CDR3 DNA reads as TGTGCCAGCAGTTACCATAGCGGGAGAAGGAGCAATGAGCAGTTCTTC.

This chain connects TRBV11-2 to TRBJ1-4; D is perhaps TRBD1 (6 bases). Trimming cost V 1 base and J 7 bases, with 7 bases left between them. The germline CDR1 and CDR2 sequences are SGHAT and FQNNGV. This CDR3 has 13 amino acids. Here the CDR3 reads CASSLGTVEKLFF. As DNA, the CDR3 is TGTGCCAGCAGCTTAGGGACAGTTGAAAAACTGTTTTTT.